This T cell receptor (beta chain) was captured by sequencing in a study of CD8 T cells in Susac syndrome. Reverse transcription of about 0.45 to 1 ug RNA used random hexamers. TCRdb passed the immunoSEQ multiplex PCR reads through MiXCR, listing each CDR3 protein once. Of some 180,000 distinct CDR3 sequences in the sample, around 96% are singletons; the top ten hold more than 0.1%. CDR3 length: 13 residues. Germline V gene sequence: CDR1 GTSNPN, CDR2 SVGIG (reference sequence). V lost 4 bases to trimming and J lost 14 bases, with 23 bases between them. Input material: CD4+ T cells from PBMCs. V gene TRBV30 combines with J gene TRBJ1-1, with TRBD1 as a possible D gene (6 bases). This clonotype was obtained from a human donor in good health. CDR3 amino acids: CAWTMIKDSCPFF. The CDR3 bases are TGTGCCTGGACCATGATTAAGGACAGCTGCCCCTTCTTT.